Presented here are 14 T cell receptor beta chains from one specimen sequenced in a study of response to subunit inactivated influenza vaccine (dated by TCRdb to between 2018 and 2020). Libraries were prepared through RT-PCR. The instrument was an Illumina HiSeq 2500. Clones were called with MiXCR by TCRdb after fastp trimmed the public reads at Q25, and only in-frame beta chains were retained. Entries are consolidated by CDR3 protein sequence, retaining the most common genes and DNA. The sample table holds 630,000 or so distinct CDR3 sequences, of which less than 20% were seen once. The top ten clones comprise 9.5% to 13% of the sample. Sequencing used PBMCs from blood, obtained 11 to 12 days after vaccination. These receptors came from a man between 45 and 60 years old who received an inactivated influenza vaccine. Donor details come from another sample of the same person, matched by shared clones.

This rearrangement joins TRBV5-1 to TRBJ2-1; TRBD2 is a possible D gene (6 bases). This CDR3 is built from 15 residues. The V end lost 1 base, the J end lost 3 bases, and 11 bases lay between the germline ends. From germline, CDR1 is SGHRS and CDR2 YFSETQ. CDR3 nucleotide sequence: TGCGCCAGCAGCTTGAATTTCGGGGGCTACAATGAGCAGTTCTTC. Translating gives CASSLNFGGYNEQFF.

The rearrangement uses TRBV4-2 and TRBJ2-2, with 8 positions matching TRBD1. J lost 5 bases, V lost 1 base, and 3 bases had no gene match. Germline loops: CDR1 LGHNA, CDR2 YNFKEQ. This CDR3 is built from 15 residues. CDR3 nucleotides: TGTGCCAGCAGCCAAGGCAGGGGGCTTACCGGGGAGCTGTTTTTT. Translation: CASSQGRGLTGELFF.

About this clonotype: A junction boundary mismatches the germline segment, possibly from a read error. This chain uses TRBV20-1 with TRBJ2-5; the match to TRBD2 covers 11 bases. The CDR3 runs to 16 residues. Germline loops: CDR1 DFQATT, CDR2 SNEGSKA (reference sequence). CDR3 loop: CSGRAPSGGTHKTQYF. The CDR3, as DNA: TGCAGTGGTAGAGCACCTAGCGGGGGGACTCATAAGACCCAGTACTTC.

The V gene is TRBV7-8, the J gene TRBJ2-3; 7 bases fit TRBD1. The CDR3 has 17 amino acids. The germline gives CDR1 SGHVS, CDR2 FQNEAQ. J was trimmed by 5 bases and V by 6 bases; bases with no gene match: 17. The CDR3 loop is CASSHPQDRESGDTQYF. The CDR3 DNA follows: TGTGCCAGCAGTCATCCTCAAGACAGGGAAAGTGGAGATACGCAGTATTTT.

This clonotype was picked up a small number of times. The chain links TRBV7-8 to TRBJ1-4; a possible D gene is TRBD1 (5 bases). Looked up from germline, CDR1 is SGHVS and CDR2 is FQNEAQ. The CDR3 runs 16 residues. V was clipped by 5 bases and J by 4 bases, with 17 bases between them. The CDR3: CASSRVTRDRNEKLFF. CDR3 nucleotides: TGTGCCAGCAGCCGAGTCACCCGGGACCGTAATGAAAAACTGTTTTTT. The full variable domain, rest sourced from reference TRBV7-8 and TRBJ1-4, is GAGVSQSPRYKVAKRGQDVALRCDPISGHVSLFWYQQALGQGPEFLTYFQNEAQLDKSGLPSDRFFAERPEGSVSTLKIQRTQQEDSAVYLCASSRVTRDRNEKLFFGSGTQLSVL.

DNA for the CDR3: TGCAGTGCTAGAGCCGTTAGGTTCGAAGAGACCCAGTACTTC. Translating it yields CSARAVRFEETQYF. The V gene is TRBV20-1, the J gene TRBJ2-5; D unresolved. CDR3 size: 14 residues. From germline, CDR1 is DFQATT and CDR2 SNEGSKA (reference sequence). V was shortened by 1 base and J by 3 bases, with 12 bases between the two germline ends.

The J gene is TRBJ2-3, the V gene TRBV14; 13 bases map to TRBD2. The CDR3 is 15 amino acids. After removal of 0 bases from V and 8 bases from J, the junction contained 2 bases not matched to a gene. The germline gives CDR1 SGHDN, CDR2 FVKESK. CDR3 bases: TGTGCCAGCAGCCAAGAAGGGACTAGCGGGGCTACGCAGTATTTT. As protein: CASSQEGTSGATQYF.

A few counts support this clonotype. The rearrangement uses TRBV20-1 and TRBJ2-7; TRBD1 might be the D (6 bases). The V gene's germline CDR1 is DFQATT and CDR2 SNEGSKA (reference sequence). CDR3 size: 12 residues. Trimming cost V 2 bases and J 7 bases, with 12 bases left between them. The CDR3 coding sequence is TGCAGTGCTAGACAGGGGACGGGTGAGCAGTACTTC. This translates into CSARQGTGEQYF.

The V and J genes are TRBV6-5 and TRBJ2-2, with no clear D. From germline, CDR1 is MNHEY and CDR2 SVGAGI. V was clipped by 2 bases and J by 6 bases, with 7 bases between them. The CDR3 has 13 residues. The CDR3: CASSYGRSGELFF. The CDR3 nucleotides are TGTGCCAGCAGTTACGGGCGCTCCGGGGAGCTGTTTTTT.

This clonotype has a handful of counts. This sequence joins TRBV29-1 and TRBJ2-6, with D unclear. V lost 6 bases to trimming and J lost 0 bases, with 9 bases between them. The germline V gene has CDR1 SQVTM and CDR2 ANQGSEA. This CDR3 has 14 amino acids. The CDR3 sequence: CSVLWGSGANVLTF. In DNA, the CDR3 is TGCAGCGTACTATGGGGCTCTGGGGCCAACGTCCTGACTTTC.

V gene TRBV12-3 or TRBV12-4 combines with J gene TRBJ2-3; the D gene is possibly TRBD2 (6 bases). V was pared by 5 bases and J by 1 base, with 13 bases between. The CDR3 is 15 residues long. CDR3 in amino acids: CASSISGLRTDTQYF. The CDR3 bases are TGTGCCAGCAGTATATCGGGACTCCGCACAGATACGCAGTATTTT.

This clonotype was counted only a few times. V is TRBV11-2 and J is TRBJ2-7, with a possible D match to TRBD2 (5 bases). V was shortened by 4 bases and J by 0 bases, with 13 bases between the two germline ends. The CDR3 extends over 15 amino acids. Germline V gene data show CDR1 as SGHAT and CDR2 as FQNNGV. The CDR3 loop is CASSSLTGFSYEQYF. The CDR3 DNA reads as TGTGCCAGCAGCTCCTTAACGGGGTTCTCCTACGAGCAGTACTTC.

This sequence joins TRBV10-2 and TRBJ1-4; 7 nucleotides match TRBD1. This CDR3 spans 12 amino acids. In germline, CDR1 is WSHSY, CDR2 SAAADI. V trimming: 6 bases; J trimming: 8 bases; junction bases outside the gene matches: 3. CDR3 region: CASRGTAEKLFF. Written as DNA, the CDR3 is TGCGCCAGCAGAGGGACAGCAGAAAAACTGTTTTTT.

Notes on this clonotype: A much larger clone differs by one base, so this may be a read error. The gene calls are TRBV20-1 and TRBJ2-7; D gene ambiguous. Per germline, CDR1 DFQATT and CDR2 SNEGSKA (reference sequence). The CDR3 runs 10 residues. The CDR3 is CSSSLDEQYF. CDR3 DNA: TGCAGTTCTAGTTTGGACGAGCAGTACTTC.